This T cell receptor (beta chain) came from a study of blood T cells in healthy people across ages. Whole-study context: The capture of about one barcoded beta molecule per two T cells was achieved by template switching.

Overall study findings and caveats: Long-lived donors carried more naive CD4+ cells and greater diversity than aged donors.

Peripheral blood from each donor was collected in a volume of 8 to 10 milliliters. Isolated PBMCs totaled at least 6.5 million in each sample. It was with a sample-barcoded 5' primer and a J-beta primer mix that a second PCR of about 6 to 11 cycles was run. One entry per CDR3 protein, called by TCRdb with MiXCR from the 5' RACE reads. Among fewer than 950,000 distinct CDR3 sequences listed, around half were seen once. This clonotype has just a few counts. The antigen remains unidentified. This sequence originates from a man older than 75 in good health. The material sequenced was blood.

The CDR3 region has the DNA TGTGCCAGCCCTGTTAGCACAGATACGCAGTATTTT. Translation: CASPVSTDTQYF. The J gene is TRBJ2-3, the V gene TRBV2; D ambiguous. Trimming removed 8 bases at V and 0 bases at J, with 6 bases between. Germline CDR1 and CDR2: SNHLY and FYNNEI. This CDR3 is built from 12 residues.